Listed here are 7 T cell receptor beta chains from one sample, sequenced in a study of OX40 agonist ivuxolimab in advanced cancers. Clones were sequenced by immunoSEQ multiplex PCR, and TCRdb holds only the in-frame ones, with some missing. This repertoire shows roughly 80,000 clones, 85% to 95% found once; its top ten account for around 0.7%. This specimen consisted of CD4+ or CD8+ T cells sorted from blood, obtained in a trial of the OX40 agonist ivuxolimab. These receptor sequences come from an adult with an advanced solid tumor such as melanoma, head and neck, liver or kidney cancer.

CDR3 region: CASSPRQGRVAFF. CDR3 in DNA: TGTGCCAGCAGTCCCCGACAGGGGAGGGTAGCTTTCTTT. J is TRBJ1-1 and V is TRBV28; 8 bases match TRBD1. Germline V lookup: CDR1 MDHEN, CDR2 SYDVKM. This CDR3 is 13 amino acids long. Losses at the gene ends were 5 bases for V and 10 bases for J; bases not matched to a gene: 9.

In DNA form, the CDR3 reads TGTGCCAGCAGTTTTTCCGGGACTTCACCACGGACCCAGTACTTC. It yields the protein CASSFSGTSPRTQYF. The V gene is TRBV28, the J gene TRBJ2-5; tentatively, D is TRBD2 (6 bases). The CDR3 totals 15 residues. Germline CDR1 and CDR2: MDHEN and SYDVKM. The V end was cut by 3 bases, the J end by 7 bases, with 18 bases between.

With regard to this clone: Other DNA sequences within the sample encode an identical CDR3. V gene TRBV11-3 combines with J gene TRBJ2-5; unclear D gene. Germline CDR1 and CDR2: SGHNT and YENEEA. This CDR3 contains 13 residues. Trimming stripped 1 base from V and 2 bases from J, with 5 bases between. The CDR3 bases are TGTGCCAGCAGCTTAGGTGGGCAAGAGACCCAGTACTTC. Amino acid sequence: CASSLGGQETQYF.

The V and J genes are TRBV6-6 and TRBJ1-5; 9 nucleotides match TRBD1. This CDR3 comprises 14 residues. The J segment lost 6 bases and the V segment lost 5 bases, leaving 5 bases of the junction unmatched. Germline V gene lookup returns CDR1 MNHNY and CDR2 SVGAGI (reference sequence). The CDR3 is CASSTGGLSQPQHF. As DNA, the CDR3 is TGTGCCAGCAGTACAGGGGGCCTGAGTCAGCCCCAGCATTTT.

The rearrangement uses TRBV7-3 and TRBJ1-3; D call uncertain. The germline gives CDR1 SGHTA, CDR2 FQGTGA. CDR3 size: 13 residues. V lost 1 base, J lost 3 bases, and 4 bases lay in between. The CDR3 bases are TGTGCCAGCAGCTTAAATAGTGGAAACACCATATATTTT. The encoded protein is CASSLNSGNTIYF.

The chain is built from TRBV11-2 and TRBJ2-1; 8 bases agree with TRBD1. Trimming at V came to 3 bases and at J to 9 bases, leaving 10 bases not matched to a gene. This CDR3 is 15 amino acids long. Germline V gene sequence: CDR1 SGHAT, CDR2 FQNNGV. The CDR3 DNA reads as TGTGCCAGCAGCTTGATGACAGGGGCCCAAAGTGAGCAGTTCTTC. Protein: CASSLMTGAQSEQFF. The entire variable domain, with the rest obtained from reference TRBV11-2 and TRBJ2-1, is as follows: EAGVAQSPRYKIIEKRQSVAFWCNPISGHATLYWYQQILGQGPKLLIQFQNNGVVDDSQLPKDRFSAERLKGVDSTLKIQPAKLEDSAVYLCASSLMTGAQSEQFFGPGTRLTVL.

V is TRBV5-1 and J is TRBJ2-7; 12 bases map to TRBD2. In germline, CDR1 is SGHRS, CDR2 YFSETQ. The CDR3 runs to 15 residues. Trimming took 0 bases from V and 2 from J; bases not matched to a gene: 0. CDR3 protein: CASSLASGRAYEQYF. The CDR3 DNA is TGCGCCAGCAGCTTGGCTAGCGGGAGGGCCTACGAGCAGTACTTC.